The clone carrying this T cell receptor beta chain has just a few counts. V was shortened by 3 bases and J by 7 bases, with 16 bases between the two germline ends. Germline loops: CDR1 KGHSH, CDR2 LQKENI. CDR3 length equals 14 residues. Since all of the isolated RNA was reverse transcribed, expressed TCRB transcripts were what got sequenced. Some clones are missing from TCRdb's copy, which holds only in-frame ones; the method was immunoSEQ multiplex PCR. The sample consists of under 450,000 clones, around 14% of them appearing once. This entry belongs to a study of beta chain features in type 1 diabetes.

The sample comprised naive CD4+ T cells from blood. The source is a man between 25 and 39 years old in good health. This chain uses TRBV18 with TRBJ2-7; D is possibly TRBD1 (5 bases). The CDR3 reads CASSPLSPGIEQYF. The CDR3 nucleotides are TGTGCCAGCTCACCCCTGTCCCCAGGGATAGAGCAGTACTTC.